This T cell receptor (beta chain) emerged from a study of shared clonotypes between healthy human individuals. Clones were sequenced by immunoSEQ multiplex PCR, and TCRdb holds only the in-frame ones, with some missing. The data contain about 2.1 million clones, about 93% of them singletons. In the case of this clone: Its antigen remains unidentified.

Positively selected for CCR7, the CD45RO-negative cells used as naive CD8 cells excluded terminally differentiated effector memory CD45RA+ cells. Findings of the study overall: It was the few donors that limited the genetic and exposure-history diversity represented. Across a handful of donors, naive CD4 shared roughly 5.2%, naive CD8 3% to 3.5%, memory CD4 about 2.4%, memory CD8 more than 0.35%. Unshared clonotypes carried lower generation probabilities than those common to all four donors. Clonotype sharing among the donors was expected to vary with sequencing depth.

V was shortened by 5 bases and J by 4 bases, with 12 bases between the two germline ends. The CDR3 runs to 15 residues. Looked up from germline, CDR1 is SEHNR and CDR2 is FQNEAQ (reference sequence). The specimen was naive CD8+ T cells from PBMCs. The sequence came from a man aged 18 to 29 in good health. Some clones in this sample may be carry-over from other donors' samples. The V and J genes are TRBV7-9 and TRBJ2-6; D may be TRBD1 (6 bases). The CDR3 here is CASSHRDNGANVLTF. The CDR3 nucleotides are TGTGCCAGCAGCCACCGGGACAACGGGGCCAACGTCCTGACTTTC.